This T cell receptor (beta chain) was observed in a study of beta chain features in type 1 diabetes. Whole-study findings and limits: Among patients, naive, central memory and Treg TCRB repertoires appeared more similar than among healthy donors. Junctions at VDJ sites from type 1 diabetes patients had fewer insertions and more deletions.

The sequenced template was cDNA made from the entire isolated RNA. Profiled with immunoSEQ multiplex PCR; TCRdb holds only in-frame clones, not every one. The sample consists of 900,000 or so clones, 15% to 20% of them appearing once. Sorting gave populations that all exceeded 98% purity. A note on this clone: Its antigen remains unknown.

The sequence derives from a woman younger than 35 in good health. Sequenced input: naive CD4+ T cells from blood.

The CDR3 DNA reads as TGTGCCAGCTCACCCCCGGGGTGGGCCAAAAACATTCAGTACTTC. As protein: CASSPPGWAKNIQYF. V gene TRBV18 combines with J gene TRBJ2-4; TRBD2 might be the D (5 bases). The germline CDR1 and CDR2 sequences are KGHSH and LQKENI. V was clipped by 3 bases and J by 1 base, with 10 bases between them. CDR3 length: 15 residues.